This TCR beta chain was sequenced in a study of cytomegalovirus exposure and HLA in healthy donors. Trimming cost V 1 base and J 5 bases; bases outside gene matches: 3. The CDR3 has 14 amino acids. Per germline, CDR1 MNHNS and CDR2 SASEGT. 60 Vbeta and 13 Jbeta primers were used in PCR. This table comes from immunoSEQ multiplex PCR, and its TCRdb copy is limited to in-frame clones, with some not included. The data hold about 62,000 clones, with around 87% observed a single time. J is TRBJ2-5 and V is TRBV6-1; 8 nucleotides match TRBD1. The sequence was obtained from a man aged 18 to 30 in good health and CMV-seronegative. The sequenced material came from PBMCs. CDR3 DNA sequence: TGTGCCAGCAGTGAAGGGACAGGGACGGAGACCCAGTACTTC. This codes for CASSEGTGTETQYF.